This TCR beta chain originates from a study of T cells in Graves' hyperthyroidism and ophthalmopathy. It was considered stable Graves' hyperthyroidism when ophthalmopathy did not progress within 18 months. For this clonotype: The antigen remains unidentified.

Template material for amplifying TCR beta CDR3 regions consisted of RNA transcripts. Carried out on the TCR CDR3, a first-round RT-PCR used the HTBI primer set. MiXCR, run by TCRdb on the multiplex PCR reads, gives a single entry per CDR3 protein. The table includes about 610,000 distinct CDR3 sequences, roughly 46% detected once. Broader study findings: The model predicted ophthalmopathy a median around six months before onset. Ophthalmopathy stood apart from stable hyperthyroidism in a 13 V-J model.

The germline V gene encodes CDR1 KGHDR and CDR2 SFDVKD. Trimming removed 5 bases from V and 0 bases from J, with 10 bases in between. This CDR3 is 14 amino acids long. The clonotype originates from a woman aged 18-30 years with Graves' hyperthyroidism. This chain joins TRBV24-1 and TRBJ2-7; a possible D gene is TRBD2 (5 bases). Sequencing was done on a sample of peripheral blood or thyroid tissue (not recorded which). The CDR3: CATSALRDSYEQYF. CDR3 nucleotide sequence: TGTGCCACCAGTGCTTTACGGGACTCCTACGAGCAGTACTTC.